This entry lists 25 T cell receptor beta chains sequenced from one sample in a study of OX40 agonist ivuxolimab in advanced cancers. The table came from immunoSEQ multiplex PCR; TCRdb's copy has only in-frame clones and leaves some out. The data show about 48,000 clones, around nine tenths seen once. Source: CD4+ or CD8+ T cells sorted from blood, taken in a trial of the OX40 agonist ivuxolimab. The source of these receptors is an adult with an advanced solid tumor such as melanoma, head and neck, liver or kidney cancer.

There are a few counts of this clone. The chain carries TRBV9 and TRBJ1-1, with D perhaps matching TRBD1 (5 bases). Trimming took 3 bases from V and 1 from J, leaving 10 bases between them. Germline V gene lookup returns CDR1 SGDLS and CDR2 YYNGEE. This CDR3 has 14 amino acids. CDR3 sequence reads: CASSAGHSNTEAFF. DNA of the CDR3: TGTGCCAGCAGCGCAGGACACTCGAACACTGAAGCTTTCTTT.

This clone was detected once. This sequence joins TRBV13 and TRBJ2-2; D uncertain. This CDR3 contains 14 residues. The germline V gene encodes CDR1 PRHDT and CDR2 FYEKMQ (reference sequence). The V gene lost 6 bases and the J gene lost 4 bases, with 12 bases spanning the gap. CDR3 DNA: TGTGCCAGCAGACATACGGACGGCACCGGGGAGCTGTTTTTT. It yields the protein CASRHTDGTGELFF.

This clone was seen just once. The chain joins TRBV9 to TRBJ1-4; TRBD1 agrees at 9 bases. Germline V gives CDR1 SGDLS, CDR2 YYNGEE. With V trimmed by 0 bases and J by 7 bases, 13 bases remained unmatched. This CDR3 has 18 amino acids. The chain's CDR3 is CASSVATGTGGGPEKLFF. The DNA for the CDR3 is TGTGCCAGCAGCGTAGCTACCGGAACAGGGGGCGGACCTGAAAAACTGTTTTTT.

This sequence joins TRBV7-9 and TRBJ1-1; D is ambiguous. The V and J ends lost 5 bases and 0 bases respectively, with 13 bases between them. CDR3 length: 15 residues. Per germline, CDR1 SEHNR and CDR2 FQNEAQ (reference sequence). Written as DNA, the CDR3 is TGTGCCAGCAGCCCAACTTGGGAACTGAACACTGAAGCTTTCTTT. Protein product: CASSPTWELNTEAFF.

The chain joins TRBV4-1 to TRBJ1-2; 9 positions match TRBD1. The CDR3 loop spans 14 amino acids. After removal of 2 bases from V and 5 bases from J, the junction contained 3 bases not matched to a gene. Germline V gene sequence: CDR1 MGHRA, CDR2 YSYEKL. The CDR3 sequence: CASSQLQGAYGYTF. DNA of the CDR3: TGCGCCAGCAGCCAATTACAGGGGGCATATGGCTACACCTTC.

The chain recombines TRBV21-1 with TRBJ1-1; the table gives TRBD1 as D, unverified against the DNA. TRBV21-1 is given as a pseudogene. CDR3 size: 14 residues. The chain's CDR3 is CASSPGQGGAEAFF. CDR3 sequence (DNA): TGTGCCAGCAGCCCTGGACAGGGTGGGGCTGAAGCTTTCTTT.

The chain links TRBV5-1 to TRBJ2-1, with 7 bases identical to TRBD2. The CDR3 extends over 14 amino acids. J was trimmed by 7 bases and V by 2 bases; bases with no gene match: 6. Germline loops: CDR1 SGHRS, CDR2 YFSETQ. The CDR3 DNA sequence: TGCGCCAGCAGCTTCGCGGGGGATAGGAATGAGCAGTTCTTC. Its translation is CASSFAGDRNEQFF.

The CDR3 region has the DNA TGCGCCAGCAGCCAAGAGGGTCTAGCGGGGGGGCAGGGCGGGGAGCTGTTTTTT. Translated, it gives CASSQEGLAGGQGGELFF. The rearrangement links TRBV4-1 to TRBJ2-2; 12 nucleotides align to TRBD2. The ends lost 0 bases at V and 7 bases at J; junction bases unmatched: 9. Germline CDR1 reads MGHRA; CDR2 reads YSYEKL. The CDR3 has 18 residues.

The chain couples TRBV4-3 to TRBJ2-7; perhaps TRBD1 as D (5 bases). CDR1 and CDR2 (germline): LGHNA, YSLEER. The CDR3 contains 15 residues. The ends were cut back, 1 base at V and 3 bases at J, with 13 bases in the middle. CDR3 in DNA: TGCGCCAGCAGCCAAGGTATTACAGGTAACTACGAGCAGTACTTC. Its translation: CASSQGITGNYEQYF.

CDR3 DNA sequence: TGTGCCAGCAGCCTTCCGGAGGTGGCTACTGAAGCTTTCTTT. It translates to CASSLPEVATEAFF. V gene TRBV16 combines with J gene TRBJ1-1, with D unresolved. V was shortened by 4 bases and J by 5 bases, with 14 bases between the two germline ends. Germline V gene sequence: CDR1 KGHSY, CDR2 FQNENV. The length of the CDR3 is 14 residues.

The chain links TRBV5-6 to TRBJ2-5; perhaps D is TRBD1 or TRBD2 (6 bases each). CDR1 is SGHDT and CDR2 is YYEEEE in the germline V gene. The CDR3 is made up of 16 amino acids. The ends were cut back, 2 bases at V and 1 base at J, with 15 bases in the middle. CDR3 residues: CASSFGGRRFQETQYF. CDR3 in DNA: TGTGCCAGCAGCTTCGGGGGCAGGCGATTCCAAGAGACCCAGTACTTC.

The V gene is TRBV9, the J gene TRBJ2-2, with D possibly matching TRBD2 (7 bases). This CDR3 comprises 15 residues. Germline assignment: CDR1 SGDLS and CDR2 YYNGEE. Trimming took 4 bases from V and 2 from J, leaving 12 bases between them. CDR3 loop: CASSHGGLNTGELFF. The CDR3 DNA reads TGTGCCAGCAGCCACGGGGGGCTCAACACCGGGGAGCTGTTTTTT.

The V call is TRBV13, the J call TRBJ2-7, with D possibly being TRBD1 (6 bases). The V end was cut by 1 base, the J end by 9 bases, with 16 bases between. The CDR3 has 14 residues. Germline lookup yields CDR1 PRHDT and CDR2 FYEKMQ (reference sequence). The CDR3: CASSLDKVTGLQYF. In nucleotides, the CDR3 is TGTGCCAGCAGCTTAGACAAGGTTACAGGGTTGCAGTACTTC. Using reference TRBV13 and TRBJ2-7 for the parts outside the CDR3, the full variable domain is AAGVIQSPRHLIKEKRETATLKCYPIPRHDTVYWYQQGPGQDPQFLISFYEKMQSDKGSIPDRFSAQQFSDYHSELNMSSLELGDSALYFCASSLDKVTGLQYFGPGTRLTVT.

This clone was detected a few times. The gene calls are TRBV4-3 and TRBJ2-7, with 8 bases fitting TRBD2. This CDR3 spans 18 amino acids. V was pared by 0 bases and J by 3 bases, with 13 bases of the junction left unmatched. CDR1 LGHNA and CDR2 YSLEER come from the germline V gene. The CDR3 protein is CASSQDLIGSGSFYEQYF. As DNA, the CDR3 is TGCGCCAGCAGCCAAGATCTAATCGGGAGCGGGAGTTTCTACGAGCAGTACTTC.

The chain uses TRBV12-5 and TRBJ1-2; D may be TRBD1 (5 bases). The CDR3 length is 14 residues. Per germline, CDR1 LGHNT and CDR2 FRNRAP. Trimming took 3 bases from V and 7 from J, leaving 15 bases between them. The CDR3 here is CASGFREGYSGYTF. The CDR3 nucleotides read TGTGCTAGTGGTTTCAGGGAGGGATACAGTGGCTACACCTTC.

J is TRBJ1-5 and V is TRBV19; 7 positions match TRBD1. In germline, CDR1 is LNHDA, CDR2 SQIVND (reference sequence). CDR3 length: 13 amino acids. The V gene end was trimmed by 6 bases and the J gene end by 11 bases; junction bases not matched to a gene: 10. CDR3 in amino acids: CASRSTGPRAQHF. The CDR3 nucleotides are TGTGCCAGTAGGTCGACAGGGCCAAGAGCCCAGCATTTT.

The V and J genes are TRBV9 and TRBJ1-3; D possibly corresponds to TRBD1 (5 bases). CDR3 length equals 16 residues. CDR1 is SGDLS and CDR2 is YYNGEE in the germline V gene. V lost 2 bases to trimming and J lost 0 bases, with 12 bases between them. CDR3 DNA: TGTGCCAGCAGCGTGGGCAGGGCTTCCTCTGGAAACACCATATATTTT. Translation: CASSVGRASSGNTIYF.

The count of this clone is one. V and J are TRBV6-5 and TRBJ2-1; D call uncertain. Germline CDR1 and CDR2: MNHEY and SVGAGI. With 3 bases removed from V and 4 bases from J, the gap between germline ends came to 10 bases. This CDR3 has 14 amino acids. CDR3 amino acids: CASSYSDEYNEQFF. As DNA, the CDR3 is TGTGCCAGCAGTTATTCAGATGAGTACAATGAGCAGTTCTTC.

This chain connects TRBV9 to TRBJ1-2; a possible D gene is TRBD1 (5 bases). Trimming pared 2 bases from V and 6 bases from J, leaving 8 bases between. Germline CDR1 is SGDLS and CDR2 is YYNGEE. This CDR3 contains 12 residues. Written as DNA, the CDR3 is TGTGCCAGCAGCGTCGCAGGGAATGGCTACACCTTC. This gives the protein CASSVAGNGYTF.

As DNA, the CDR3 is TGCGCCAGCAGCCAAGACCCTAGCGGACAATCCTACGAGCAGTACTTC. Its translation: CASSQDPSGQSYEQYF. J is TRBJ2-7 and V is TRBV4-3; 7 positions agree with TRBD2. The germline CDR1 and CDR2 sequences are LGHNA and YSLEER. This CDR3 contains 16 residues. V was clipped by 0 bases and J by 1 base; unmatched bases: 6.

The chain uses TRBV6-5 and TRBJ2-7; no reliable D call. The V gene's germline CDR1 is MNHEY and CDR2 SVGAGI. This CDR3 region has 14 residues. V gave up 2 bases and J gave up 2 bases, with 10 bases separating them. This CDR3 is CASSYAESTYEQYF. The CDR3 DNA is TGTGCCAGCAGTTACGCAGAATCAACCTACGAGCAGTACTTC.

This chain joins TRBV7-9 and TRBJ2-3; a possible D gene is TRBD1 (6 bases). Germline values: CDR1 SEHNR, CDR2 FQNEAQ (reference sequence). The V gene lost 5 bases and the J gene lost 0 bases, with 12 bases spanning the gap. This CDR3 contains 15 residues. The CDR3 spells CASSPGERSTDTQYF. The DNA of the CDR3 is TGTGCCAGCAGCCCAGGGGAGAGAAGCACAGATACGCAGTATTTT.

The genes are TRBV10-3 and TRBJ2-5, with unresolved D. Trimming cost V 3 bases and J 2 bases, with 16 bases left between them. In germline, CDR1 is ENHRY, CDR2 SYGVKD. This CDR3 comprises 16 residues. The CDR3 sequence: CAISDTHLSKQETQYF. CDR3 coding DNA: TGTGCCATCAGTGATACACACTTATCGAAACAAGAGACCCAGTACTTC.

The chain employs TRBV5-6 and TRBJ2-1; TRBD2 is a possible D gene (6 bases). The ends were cut back, 7 bases at V and 4 bases at J, with 9 bases in the middle. The CDR3 covers 12 residues. CDR1 is SGHDT and CDR2 is YYEEEE in the germline V gene. The chain's CDR3 is CASCAGYNEQFF. The CDR3 DNA follows: TGTGCCAGCTGCGCGGGATACAATGAGCAGTTCTTC.

This chain connects TRBV11-3 to TRBJ2-7; the D gene is possibly TRBD2 (5 bases). Germline V lookup: CDR1 SGHNT, CDR2 YENEEA. Trimming took off 0 bases at V and 5 bases at J, with 11 bases between the two ends. The CDR3 is 14 amino acids. The chain's CDR3 is CASSLDAPGNEQYF. The CDR3 DNA reads as TGTGCCAGCAGCTTAGATGCCCCGGGAAACGAGCAGTACTTC.